This T cell receptor (beta chain) was documented in a study of T cells in localized non-small cell lung cancer. Points from the study as a whole: The study sequenced only one region of the tumor. As a result, intratumor heterogeneity could not be excluded and remains possible. Longer overall survival accompanied higher blood T cell density. Turning up in adjacent lung were a median around 58 of the top 100 tumor clones.

With 0 bases removed from V and 7 bases from J, the gap between germline ends came to 13 bases. CDR1 and CDR2 from the germline V gene are SGHNT and YYREEE (reference sequence). This CDR3 has 15 amino acids. With respect to this clone: The target antigen is unknown.

The data were produced by immunoSEQ multiplex PCR, yet TCRdb's version contains in-frame clones alone and is incomplete. The sample yields about 46,000 clones, about four fifths seen once. Sequencing was performed on peripheral blood mononuclear cells, taken before any cancer treatment. This sequence was found in a man aged 40 to 70 with stage III lung adenocarcinoma. The rearrangement uses TRBV5-4 and TRBJ2-2; perhaps D is TRBD1 or TRBD2 (6 bases each). The CDR3 reads CASSLGGGGIGELFF. The CDR3 nucleotides are TGTGCCAGCAGCTTGGGTGGAGGGGGGATCGGGGAGCTGTTTTTT. Full variable domain (rest looked up from reference TRBV5-4 and TRBJ2-2): ETGVTQSPTHLIKTRGQQVTLRCSSQSGHNTVSWYQQALGQGPQFIFQYYREEENGRGNFPPRFSGLQFPNYSSELNVNALELDDSALYLCASSLGGGGIGELFFGEGSRLTVL.